This entry lists 17 T cell receptor beta chains sequenced from one sample in a study of PD-L1 blockade in urothelial cancer. The table came from immunoSEQ multiplex PCR; TCRdb's copy has only in-frame clones and leaves some out. Among about 76,000 clones listed, 90% were seen once. Time point of the sample: pretreatment peripheral blood. Sequences were derived from PBMCs, sampled around atezolizumab (anti-PD-L1) treatment. These receptors were collected from a man between 65 and 85 years old with urothelial cancer.

CDR3 nucleotide sequence: TGCAGCGTTGAAGTAGGCGGGGCCGAGCAGTACTTC. Its translation: CSVEVGGAEQYF. The chain couples TRBV29-1 to TRBJ2-7, with D maybe TRBD2 (6 bases). The CDR3 consists of 12 residues. Germline loops: CDR1 SQVTM, CDR2 ANQGSEA. The ends were cut back, 1 base at V and 6 bases at J, with 10 bases in the middle.

This clone was detected only once. The V gene is TRBV9, the J gene TRBJ1-3, with 10 nucleotides matching TRBD1. CDR1 is SGDLS and CDR2 is YYNGEE in the germline V gene. Unmatched junction bases numbered 2, after V lost 2 bases and J lost 3 bases. This CDR3 contains 15 residues. The CDR3 DNA reads as TGTGCCAGCAGCGTTGACAGGGGGCTTGGAAACACCATATATTTT. This encodes CASSVDRGLGNTIYF. Looking up the rest from reference TRBV9 and TRBJ1-3 gives the full variable domain: DSGVTQTPKHLITATGQRVTLRCSPRSGDLSVYWYQQSLDQGLQFLIQYYNGEERAKGNILERFSAQQFPDLHSELNLSSLELGDSALYFCASSVDRGLGNTIYFGEGSWLTVV.

J is TRBJ2-3 and V is TRBV6-1; TRBD2 aligns across 8 bases. CDR3 length: 15 residues. Trimming took 5 bases from V and 0 from J; bases not matched to a gene: 4. Germline V gives CDR1 MNHNS, CDR2 SASEGT. CDR3 sequence reads: CASSHSSGSTDTQYF. The CDR3 DNA follows: TGTGCCAGCAGTCATTCTAGCGGGAGCACAGATACGCAGTATTTT.

This clone appeared a few times. The V and J genes are TRBV28 and TRBJ2-4; D possibly corresponds to TRBD2 (5 bases). This CDR3 has 12 amino acids. Trimming stripped 6 bases from V and 9 bases from J, with 12 bases between. Germline V CDR1 and CDR2: MDHEN, SYDVKM. The DNA for the CDR3 is TGTGCCAGCAGCACGGGGTCCCTCATTCAGTACTTC. Translated, it gives CASSTGSLIQYF.

The V gene is TRBV7-7, the J gene TRBJ2-1; tentatively, D is TRBD1 (6 bases). Between the trimmed V and J ends, which lost 5 bases and 0 bases, there was a span of 11 bases. Germline V gene lookup returns CDR1 SSHAT and CDR2 FNYEAQ (reference sequence). The CDR3 loop spans 15 amino acids. The CDR3 bases are TGTGCCAGCAGCATCGGACAGAGCTCCTACAATGAGCAGTTCTTC. Encoded protein: CASSIGQSSYNEQFF.

The chain uses TRBV4-1 and TRBJ2-2; the D gene is possibly TRBD2 (6 bases). Germline V gene sequence: CDR1 MGHRA, CDR2 YSYEKL. This CDR3 comprises 14 residues. Trimming shortened V by 4 bases and J by 0 bases, and 6 bases separated the two germline ends. CDR3 bases: TGCGCCAGCAGCCGCGGGACGAACACCGGGGAGCTGTTTTTT. This codes for CASSRGTNTGELFF.

This clone was recorded only once. The chain is built from TRBV21-1 and TRBJ2-1; TRBD2, the table's D call, lacks a check against the DNA. TRBV21-1 is a documented pseudogene. There are 13 residues in the CDR3. The CDR3 DNA is TGTGCCAGCAGCAAAGGGGAGTGCCCCCCCCCGTTCTTC. Protein sequence: CASSKGECPPPFF.

The chain links TRBV11-2 to TRBJ1-1; possible D gene TRBD1, 6 bases. V was shortened by 5 bases and J by 0 bases, with 13 bases between the two germline ends. Germline V gene data show CDR1 as SGHAT and CDR2 as FQNNGV. CDR3 length: 15 amino acids. CDR3 in amino acids: CASSPQGQLNTEAFF. The CDR3 nucleotides are TGTGCCAGCAGCCCACAGGGACAATTGAACACTGAAGCTTTCTTT.

The chain links TRBV5-1 to TRBJ1-4; TRBD1 matches 8 bases. V was pared by 0 bases and J by 6 bases, with 4 bases of the junction left unmatched. The CDR3 is 15 residues long. In germline, CDR1 is SGHRS, CDR2 YFSETQ. The CDR3 DNA reads as TGCGCCAGCAGCTTGGGCCAGGGGGCTCATGAAAAACTGTTTTTT. Residues: CASSLGQGAHEKLFF.

The genes are TRBV25-1 and TRBJ2-4; D perhaps matches TRBD2 (5 bases). The CDR3 extends over 11 amino acids. V was pared by 4 bases and J by 11 bases, with 9 bases between. From germline, CDR1 is MGHDK and CDR2 SYGVNS. The CDR3 DNA sequence: TGTGCCAGCAGTGGACGGACTTTTCAGTACTTC. Protein: CASSGRTFQYF.

The chain uses TRBV5-1 and TRBJ1-3; D gene unclear. The germline V and J ends were trimmed by 3 bases and 0 bases, with 10 bases remaining between them. Germline CDR1 and CDR2: SGHRS and YFSETQ. The CDR3 consists of 15 residues. The CDR3 DNA follows: TGCGCCAGCAGCTCCGAAAGACACTCTGGAAACACCATATATTTT. Protein: CASSSERHSGNTIYF.

CDR3 sequence: CASSQTGTSAASSYNEQFF. CDR3 DNA sequence: TGTGCCAGCAGCCAGACCGGGACTAGCGCTGCAAGCTCCTACAATGAGCAGTTCTTC. The chain is built from TRBV14 and TRBJ2-1; 10 bases align to TRBD2. This CDR3 has 19 residues. The V gene's germline CDR1 is SGHDN and CDR2 FVKESK. Trimming took 3 bases from V and 0 from J; bases not matched to a gene: 11.

This clone appeared a single time. This rearrangement joins TRBV28 to TRBJ2-1; 8 nucleotides match TRBD2. V lost 2 bases and J lost 4; bases outside the gene matches: 13. The CDR3 is made up of 18 amino acids. Germline V gene data show CDR1 as MDHEN and CDR2 as SYDVKM. In DNA form, the CDR3 reads TGTGCCAGCAGTTTAAATTTGGTAGCGGGAAAATATTACAATGAGCAGTTCTTC. Its protein product is CASSLNLVAGKYYNEQFF.

The chain links TRBV6-6 to TRBJ2-3, with 12 bases lining up with TRBD1. The length of the CDR3 is 16 residues. The junction had 11 bases not matched to a gene; V was cut back by 6 bases and J by 7 bases. CDR1 is MNHNY and CDR2 is SVGAGI in the germline V gene (reference sequence). In nucleotides, the CDR3 is TGTGCCAGCAGCCATATAGGGACAGGGGGCGAAAATACGCAGTATTTT. Translated, it gives CASSHIGTGGENTQYF.

CDR3 bases: TGTGCCAGCGCGGCGGCCCTTGCGGCCGGGGAGCTGTTTTTT. Translating it yields CASAAALAAGELFF. The rearrangement uses TRBV5-6 and TRBJ2-2; D unclear. The CDR3 totals 14 residues. Germline loops: CDR1 SGHDT, CDR2 YYEEEE. V shed 7 bases and J shed 6 bases, with 16 bases lying between them.

The chain carries TRBV4-2 and TRBJ2-5, with D perhaps matching TRBD2 (5 bases). V shed 0 bases and J shed 6 bases, with 8 bases lying between them. Germline CDR1 is LGHNA and CDR2 is YNFKEQ. This CDR3 spans 13 amino acids. The CDR3 nucleotides are TGTGCCAGCAGCCAAGACGACGGGAAGACCCAGTACTTC. As protein: CASSQDDGKTQYF.

The gene calls are TRBV28 and TRBJ2-7, with a possible D match to TRBD1 (6 bases). This CDR3 has 13 amino acids. V dropped 6 bases and J dropped 2 bases, with 11 bases sitting between them. Germline-derived CDR1 and CDR2 are MDHEN and SYDVKM. CDR3 residues: CASSGTPTYEQYF. CDR3 DNA: TGTGCCAGCAGCGGGACACCAACCTACGAGCAGTACTTC. The full variable domain, in which reference TRBV28 and TRBJ2-7 provide the parts outside the CDR3, is DVKVTQSSRYLVKRTGEKVFLECVQDMDHENMFWYRQDPGLGLRLIYFSYDVKMKEKGDIPEGYSVSREKKERFSLILESASTNQTSMYLCASSGTPTYEQYFGPGTRLTVT.